Sequencing of this T cell receptor (beta chain) was carried out in a study of patients and donors after allogeneic stem cell transplantation. Each CDR3 protein is one row after TCRdb ran MiXCR on the RT-PCR reads. In the table there are tens of thousands of distinct CDR3 sequences, about 5% of which are singletons. This clonotype has a count of ten or more. The CDR3 has 14 amino acids. Germline CDR1 MDHEN, CDR2 SYDVKM. Trimming left V 5 bases short and J 6 bases short, with 14 bases between. V usage is TRBV28 and J usage is TRBJ2-1; D remains ambiguous. Sequenced sample: blood, either unsorted or a sorted T cell fraction (not recorded which). The clonotype originates from a human donor who was either an allogeneic HSCT recipient or a stem cell or donor lymphocyte infusion donor (not recorded which). It is not recorded whose cells these are; they may come from a transplant donor. DNA for the CDR3: TGTGCCAGCAGTCCCGCCGTCTGGGGCAATGAGCAGTTCTTC. This encodes CASSPAVWGNEQFF.